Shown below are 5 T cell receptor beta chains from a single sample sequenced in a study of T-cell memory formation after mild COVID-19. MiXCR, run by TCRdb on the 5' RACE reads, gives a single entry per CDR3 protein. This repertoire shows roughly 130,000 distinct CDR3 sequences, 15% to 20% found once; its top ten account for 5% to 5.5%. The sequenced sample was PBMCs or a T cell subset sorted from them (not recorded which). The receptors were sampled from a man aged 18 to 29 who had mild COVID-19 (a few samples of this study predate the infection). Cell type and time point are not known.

CDR3 in amino acids: CSGGPPEDGYTF. The CDR3 DNA sequence: TGCAGTGGGGGACCCCCAGAGGATGGCTACACCTTC. The chain employs TRBV20-1 and TRBJ1-2, with D possibly being TRBD1 (5 bases). This CDR3 region has 12 residues. Trimming pared 7 bases from V and 6 bases from J, leaving 15 bases between. Germline values: CDR1 DFQATT, CDR2 SNEGSKA (reference sequence).

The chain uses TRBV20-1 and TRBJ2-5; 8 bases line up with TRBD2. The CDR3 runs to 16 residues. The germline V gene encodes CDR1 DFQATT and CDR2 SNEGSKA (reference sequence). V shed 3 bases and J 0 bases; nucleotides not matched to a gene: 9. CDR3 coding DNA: TGCAGTGCTAGTGGAGCGGGGGTCCAGTACCAAGAGACCCAGTACTTC. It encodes CSASGAGVQYQETQYF.

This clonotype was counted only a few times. CDR3 DNA sequence: TGTGCCAGCAGTCCCCCCACCCGGGACAGCCTGGGGGAGACCCAGTACTTC. It codes for CASSPPTRDSLGETQYF. The J gene is TRBJ2-5, the V gene TRBV12-3 or TRBV12-4, with TRBD1 identical over 7 bases. Unmatched junction bases numbered 17, after V lost 5 bases and J lost 5 bases. The CDR3 has 17 residues.

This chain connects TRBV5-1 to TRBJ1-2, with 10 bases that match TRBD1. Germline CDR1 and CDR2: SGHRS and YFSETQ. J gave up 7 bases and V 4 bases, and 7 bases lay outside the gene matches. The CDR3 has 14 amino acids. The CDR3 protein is CASSQAGTGVGYTF. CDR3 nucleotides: TGCGCCAGCAGCCAGGCCGGGACAGGGGTTGGCTACACCTTC.

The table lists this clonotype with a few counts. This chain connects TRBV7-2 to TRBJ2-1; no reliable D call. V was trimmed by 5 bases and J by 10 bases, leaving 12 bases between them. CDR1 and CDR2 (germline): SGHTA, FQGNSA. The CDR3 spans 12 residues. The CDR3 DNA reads TGTGCCAGCAGCCCCGAGTATATAGAGCAGTTCTTC. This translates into CASSPEYIEQFF.